These 15 T cell receptor beta chains were sequenced from one sample in a study of T cell clonality in common variable immunodeficiency. Sequencing used immunoSEQ multiplex PCR; TCRdb keeps in-frame clones, though not all of them. The table lists about 66,000 clones, with no singletons. Sequencing was performed on peripheral blood mononuclear cells. Receptors were obtained from a person between 18 and 75 years old in good health.

This clone appeared many times. From the germline J gene comes the end of the CDR3, since the read stops 3 residues before it. This chain joins TRBV11-2 and TRBJ2-7, with D possibly TRBD1 on 6 matching bases. V was trimmed by 4 bases and J by 5 bases, leaving 12 bases between them. CDR3 size: 13 residues. Germline CDR1 is SGHAT and CDR2 is FQNNGV. The sequenced CDR3 bases are TGTGCCAGCAGCTCCAGGACAGTACACGAG. Its translation is CASSSRTVHE. The full CDR3 sequence reads CASSSRTVHEQYF. Full variable domain (outside the CDR3, taken from reference TRBV11-2 and TRBJ2-7): EAGVAQSPRYKIIEKRQSVAFWCNPISGHATLYWYQQILGQGPKLLIQFQNNGVVDDSQLPKDRFSAERLKGVDSTLKIQPAKLEDSAVYLCASSSRTVHEQYFGPGTRLTVT.

This clone was seen ten or more times. CDR3 residues: CASSLVGQGVSSGANVLTF. CDR3 bases read: TGTGCCAGCAGTTTAGTCGGACAGGGGGTAAGCTCTGGGGCCAACGTC. The chain employs TRBV28 and TRBJ2-6; 10 positions agree with TRBD1. Sequencing ends 3 residues short of the CDR3 end; the germline J gene provides the rest. The germline CDR1 and CDR2 sequences are MDHEN and SYDVKM. V was clipped by 2 bases and J by 0 bases; unmatched bases: 7. CDR3 length: 19 amino acids.

This clone has at least ten counts. The CDR3 end is not reached by the read, which stops 3 residues before it; the germline J gene fills it in. The chain uses TRBV19 and TRBJ2-3; TRBD1 matches at 10 bases. V shed 5 bases, J shed 7 bases, and the junction held 3 bases outside the gene matches. This CDR3 comprises 13 residues. The germline CDR1 and CDR2 sequences are LNHDA and SQIVND (reference sequence). CDR3 DNA, as far as it was read: TGTGCCAGTAGTCGGGACAGGGGACATACG. Its protein product is CASSRDRGHT. The CDR3, in full, reads CASSRDRGHTQYF. Full variable domain (rest looked up from reference TRBV19 and TRBJ2-3): DGGITQSPKYLFRKEGQNVTLSCEQNLNHDAMYWYRQDPGQGLRLIYYSQIVNDFQKGDIAEGYSVSREKKESFPLTVTSAQKNPTAFYLCASSRDRGHTQYFGPGTRLTVL.

This clone was recorded at least ten times. The CDR3 goes on 3 residues after the read ends, and that part is filled in from the germline J gene. The chain employs TRBV28 and TRBJ1-1; tentative D call: TRBD1 (5 bases). V lost 4 bases and J 3 bases, leaving 9 bases between the germline ends. The CDR3 has 13 amino acids. Germline CDR1 and CDR2: MDHEN and SYDVKM. The CDR3 DNA, read in part, is TGTGCCAGCAGTTATGACAGATACACTGAA. As protein: CASSYDRYTE. The full CDR3 protein reads CASSYDRYTEAFF.

This clone was recorded many times. The CDR3 end lies 3 residues beyond the end of the read and is filled in from the germline J gene. V gene TRBV19 combines with J gene TRBJ1-6; D unclear. CDR3 length: 13 amino acids. Trimming pared 6 bases from V and 6 bases from J, leaving 9 bases between. Germline V lookup: CDR1 LNHDA, CDR2 SQIVND (reference sequence). The CDR3 region is CASRRAGNSPLHF. CDR3 DNA (partial): TGTGCCAGTAGAAGGGCTGGTAATTCACCC.

This clone was found many times. The sequenced CDR3 bases are TGCAGTGTCCCGCCCCGGACAGCTAGCTCCTACGAG. Translated: CSVPPRTASSYE. The complete CDR3 reads CSVPPRTASSYEQYF. The rearrangement uses TRBV20-1 and TRBJ2-7; TRBD1 is a possible D gene (6 bases). The CDR3 end is not reached by the read, which stops 3 residues before it; the germline J gene fills it in. Trimming shortened V by 7 bases and J by 0 bases, and 19 bases separated the two germline ends. The CDR3 is 15 amino acids. The germline V gene encodes CDR1 DFQATT and CDR2 SNEGSKA (reference sequence).

Points on this clone: The DNA ends 3 residues before the CDR3 does, and the rest of the CDR3 is filled in from the germline J gene. The J gene is TRBJ1-6, the V gene TRBV2; D unclear. Germline assignment: CDR1 SNHLY and CDR2 FYNNEI. The CDR3 loop spans 15 amino acids. The V end lost 7 bases, the J end lost 4 bases, and 14 bases lay between the germline ends. The CDR3 sequence is CASTPGGSYNSPLHF. CDR3 DNA, as far as it was read: TGTGCCAGCACCCCTGGAGGGTCGTATAATTCACCC. Based on the CDR3 plus reference TRBV2 and TRBJ1-6, the full variable domain is EPEVTQTPSHQVTQMGQEVILRCVPISNHLYFYWYRQILGQKVEFLVSFYNNEISEKSEIFDDQFSVERPDGSNFTLKIRSTKLEDSAMYFCASTPGGSYNSPLHFGNGTRLTVT.

Many counts were recorded for this clone. The read ends 3 residues before the CDR3 terminus; that terminus is restored from the germline J gene. The rearrangement links TRBV2 to TRBJ2-3; 8 bases map to TRBD2. Germline assignment: CDR1 SNHLY and CDR2 FYNNEI. The CDR3 is 14 residues long. V dropped 4 bases and J dropped 3; count of bases not matched to a gene: 3. CDR3 DNA, as far as it was read: TGTGCCAGCAGTGGAGCTAGCGGGACAGATACG. This gives the protein CASSGASGTDT. The whole CDR3 sequence is CASSGASGTDTQYF.

This clone was observed at least ten times. The read ends 3 residues before the CDR3 terminus; that terminus is restored from the germline J gene. The chain is built from TRBV5-3 and TRBJ1-2; 9 bases match TRBD1. TRBV5-3 is filed as an ORF, its function uncertain. The CDR3 consists of 17 residues. Losses at the gene ends were 4 bases for V and 0 bases for J; bases not matched to a gene: 10. The covered CDR3 bases are TGTGCCAGAAGCGATCGTCCGGGACAGGGAGCTAACTATGGC. This encodes CARSDRPGQGANYG. The full-length CDR3 reads as CARSDRPGQGANYGYTF.

This clone was observed at least ten times. The read ends 3 residues shy of where the CDR3 ends; the end is completed using the germline J gene. The chain carries TRBV5-1 and TRBJ1-2; a weak D match, TRBD1 (5 bases). The CDR3 length is 16 residues. Trimming stripped 0 bases from V and 5 bases from J, with 17 bases between. Germline values: CDR1 SGHRS, CDR2 YFSETQ. CDR3 amino acids: CASSLVDYRNSYGYTF. The DNA read from the CDR3 is TGCGCCAGCAGCTTGGTCGATTACAGGAACTCTTATGGC.

This clone was seen repeatedly, ten times or more. The read ends 3 residues shy of where the CDR3 ends; the end is completed using the germline J gene. The V and J genes are TRBV20-1 and TRBJ2-3; possibly TRBD1 for D (6 bases). Germline V gene sequence: CDR1 DFQATT, CDR2 SNEGSKA (reference sequence). Trimming shortened V by 3 bases and J by 0 bases, and 13 bases separated the two germline ends. The CDR3 is 15 amino acids. The sequenced CDR3 bases are TGCAGTGCTAGGGACAGATTTTATAGCACAGATACG. Encoded protein: CSARDRFYSTDT. The whole CDR3 sequence is CSARDRFYSTDTQYF.

This clone was counted at least ten times. The observed sequence ends 3 residues before the CDR3 terminus, with the missing tail filled in from the germline J gene. The chain is built from TRBV5-1 and TRBJ2-6, with 7 positions matching TRBD1. The germline gives CDR1 SGHRS, CDR2 YFSETQ. V lost 4 bases to trimming and J lost 2 bases; unmatched junction nucleotides: 6. This CDR3 contains 16 residues. The sequenced part of the CDR3 DNA is TGCGCCAGCAGCGGGACAGCTACGGCTGGGGCCAACGTC. This sequence encodes CASSGTATAGANV. The full CDR3 sequence reads CASSGTATAGANVLTF. Full variable domain (rest looked up from reference TRBV5-1 and TRBJ2-6): KAGVTQTPRYLIKTRGQQVTLSCSPISGHRSVSWYQQTPGQGLQFLFEYFSETQRNKGNFPGRFSGRQFSNSRSEMNVSTLELGDSALYLCASSGTATAGANVLTFGAGSRLTVL.

This clone was seen repeatedly, ten times or more. Read coverage stops 3 residues before the CDR3 terminus; the germline J gene supplies the remainder. V usage is TRBV4-1 and J usage is TRBJ2-5; 11 bases fit TRBD2. This CDR3 is built from 18 residues. Germline CDR1 reads MGHRA; CDR2 reads YSYEKL. V lost 0 bases and J lost 0; bases outside the gene matches: 6. CDR3 bases read: TGCGCCAGCAGCCAAGATAATTTACTAGCGGGAGACCAAGAGACC. Protein sequence: CASSQDNLLAGDQET. In full, the CDR3 is CASSQDNLLAGDQETQYF.

The sample holds many counts of this clone. From the germline J gene comes the end of the CDR3, since the read stops 3 residues before it. The chain uses TRBV13 and TRBJ2-5; perhaps TRBD1 as D (5 bases). The CDR3 sequence is 15 residues long. V lost 0 bases, J lost 2 bases, and 10 bases lay in between. The germline V gene has CDR1 PRHDT and CDR2 FYEKMQ (reference sequence). CDR3 DNA, as far as it was read: TGTGCCAGCAGCTTAGGGGACAACCCTCAAGAGACC. Translating gives CASSLGDNPQET. The CDR3 in its entirety is CASSLGDNPQETQYF.

This clone was counted many times. The CDR3 is cut off 3 residues early in the read; its end comes from the germline J gene. The gene calls are TRBV30 and TRBJ2-2, with 8 bases matching TRBD2. This CDR3 comprises 15 residues. Germline V CDR1 and CDR2: GTSNPN, SVGIG (reference sequence). V gave up 2 bases and J gave up 5 bases; unmatched junction bases: 7. CDR3 region: CAWSPGLGGTGELFF. Incomplete CDR3 DNA: TGTGCCTGGAGTCCGGGACTAGGAGGAACCGGGGAG.